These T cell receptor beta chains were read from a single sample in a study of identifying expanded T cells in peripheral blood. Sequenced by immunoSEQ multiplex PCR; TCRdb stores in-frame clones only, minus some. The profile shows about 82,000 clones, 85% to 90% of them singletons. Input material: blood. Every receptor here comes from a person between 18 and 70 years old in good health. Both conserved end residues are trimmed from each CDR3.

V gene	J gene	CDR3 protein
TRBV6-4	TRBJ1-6	ATSLTVNNSPLH
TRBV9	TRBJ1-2	ASSVKPGGGYT
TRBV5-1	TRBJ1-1	ASSSGVNTEAF
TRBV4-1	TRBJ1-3	ASSQEGVGTKSGNTIY
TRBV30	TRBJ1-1	AWSWDYRIF
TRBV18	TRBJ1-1	ASSPSTGTGALNTEAF
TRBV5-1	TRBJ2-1	ASSWTGGDRQF
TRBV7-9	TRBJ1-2	ASSLFAGVDGYT
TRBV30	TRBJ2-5	AWSVETGQETQY
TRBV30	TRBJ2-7	AWSVTGAGEQY
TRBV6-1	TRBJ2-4	ASSERRDIQY
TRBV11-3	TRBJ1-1	ASSRGVDTEAF
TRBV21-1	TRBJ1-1	ASSAFTEENTEAF
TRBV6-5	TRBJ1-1	ASSYAGSWTEAF
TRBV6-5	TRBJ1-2	ASSYGQGTYGYT
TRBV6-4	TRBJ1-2	ASSPGGRGPSNYGYT
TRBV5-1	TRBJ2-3	ASSLYASGSFLPGTDTQY
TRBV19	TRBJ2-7	ASKGTGRSEQY
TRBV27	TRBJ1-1	ASSLRGTGGAFGVGTEAF
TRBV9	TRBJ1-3	ASSVSRGLGNTIY
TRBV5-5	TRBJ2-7	ASSLEGDSSYEQY
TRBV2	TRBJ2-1	ASRRDRNNEQF
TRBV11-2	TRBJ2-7	ASSSKAGGRSSYEQY
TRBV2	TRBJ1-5	ASQSIGGNQPQH
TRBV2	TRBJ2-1	ASSEGRDRFGNEQF
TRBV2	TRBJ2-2	ASGGQGSGELF
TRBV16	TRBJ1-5	ASSQDTGGNQPQH
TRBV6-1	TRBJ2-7	ASKEQAGNEQY
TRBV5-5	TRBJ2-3	ASSPGLAGGTDTQY
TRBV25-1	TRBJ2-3	ASSPTSGTDTQY
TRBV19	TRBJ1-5	ASSHGGGSNQPQH
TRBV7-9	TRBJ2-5	ASSLQGAEETQY
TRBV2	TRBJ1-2	ASSDWGQGKGYT
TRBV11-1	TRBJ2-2	ASSLGTSGSSGELF
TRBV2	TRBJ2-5	ASSVRGPPLETQY
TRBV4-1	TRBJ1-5	ASSQERGQPQH
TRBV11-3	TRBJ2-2	ASWGSQAPGELF
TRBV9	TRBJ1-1	ASSVAAGTAEAF
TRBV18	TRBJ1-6	ASSPGVDNSPLH
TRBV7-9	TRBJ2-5	ASSQNAHEATQY